This T cell receptor beta chain was found in a study of CD8 T cells in ankylosing spondylitis. Notes on this clonotype: The antigen remains unidentified.

The TCR beta libraries were generated through quantitative 5'-RACE incorporating molecular barcodes. One entry per CDR3 protein results from TCRdb running MiXCR on the 5' RACE reads. The sample shows a few hundred thousand distinct CDR3 sequences, 7.5% to 9% of them seen only once. The study's findings and limits: Ankylosing spondylitis blood appeared to carry a characteristic TCR beta motif of several highly homologous variants. In reactive arthritis synovial fluid and blood, some motif variants had been reported before. Enrichment of disease-linked clones was reportedly significant in matched ankylosing spondylitis synovial fluid. Clones that were linked to disease were CD8+ and were relatively rare in peripheral blood.

Per the germline V gene, CDR1 is SNHLY and CDR2 is FYNNEI. This CDR3 region has 16 residues. V shed 8 bases and J 6 bases; nucleotides not matched to a gene: 13. Material for sequencing was blood, either unsorted or a sorted T cell fraction (not recorded which). This TCR was recovered from a male donor with ankylosing spondylitis. The chain employs TRBV2 and TRBJ2-1; the match to TRBD2 covers 10 bases. The CDR3 DNA sequence: TGTGCCAGCCTATCCCTGGGGCTAGCGGGAGTCAATGAGCAGTTCTTC. Translation gives CASLSLGLAGVNEQFF. Filled out from reference TRBV2 and TRBJ2-1, the complete variable domain reads EPEVTQTPSHQVTQMGQEVILRCVPISNHLYFYWYRQILGQKVEFLVSFYNNEISEKSEIFDDQFSVERPDGSNFTLKIRSTKLEDSAMYFCASLSLGLAGVNEQFFGPGTRLTVL.